The 22 T cell receptor beta chains given below trace back to one sample, sequenced in a study of Graves' ophthalmopathy and Graves' hyperthyroidism. Investigators amplified TCR beta CDR3 regions from RNA transcripts. HTBI primers primed a first-round RT-PCR, and a second-round multiplex PCR followed. TCRdb itself ran the multiplex PCR reads through MiXCR, one entry per CDR3 protein. The sample contains about 210,000 distinct CDR3 sequences, 25% to 30% of which appear only once. The material sequenced was peripheral blood. The receptor set was obtained from a man aged 50-60 years with Graves' ophthalmopathy.

V usage is TRBV29-1 and J usage is TRBJ2-5; TRBD2 matches at 7 bases. The CDR3 spans 13 residues. Unmatched junction bases numbered 7, after V lost 3 bases and J lost 6 bases. Germline V CDR1 and CDR2: SQVTM, ANQGSEA. In nucleotides, the CDR3 is TGCAGCGTTGAGGGCGGGAGAGATAAGACCCAGTACTTC. Protein: CSVEGGRDKTQYF.

This clonotype appeared many times. The chain uses TRBV11-1 and TRBJ1-1, with D tentatively TRBD1 (5 bases). The ends were cut back, 4 bases at V and 3 bases at J, with 12 bases in the middle. Germline CDR1 reads SGHAT; CDR2 reads FQDESV (reference sequence). This CDR3 comprises 14 residues. In nucleotides, the CDR3 is TGTGCCAGCAGCTACAGTGGGGGGGACACTGAAGCTTTCTTT. The encoded protein is CASSYSGGDTEAFF.

This clonotype was recorded at least ten times. This chain uses TRBV27 with TRBJ2-7, with 10 bases identical to TRBD1. The trim removed 5 bases at V and 3 bases at J, leaving 7 bases unmatched. Per germline, CDR1 MNHEY and CDR2 SMNVEV (reference sequence). The CDR3 has 15 residues. The CDR3 nucleotides read TGTGCCAGCAGTCTAGGGACAGGGGATTTCTACGAGCAGTACTTC. Amino acid sequence: CASSLGTGDFYEQYF.

This clonotype was seen at least ten times. The CDR3 reads CASSFGNEQFF. The DNA for the CDR3 is TGTGCCAGCAGTTTTGGGAATGAGCAGTTCTTC. This rearrangement joins TRBV27 to TRBJ2-1, with D hard to call. Germline-derived CDR1 and CDR2 are MNHEY and SMNVEV (reference sequence). The ends were cut back, 3 bases at V and 7 bases at J, with 4 bases in the middle. CDR3 length: 11 amino acids.

This clonotype was picked up many times. The chain carries TRBV7-2 and TRBJ2-7, with no clear D. From germline, CDR1 is SGHTA and CDR2 FQGNSA. The CDR3 sequence is 14 residues long. V shed 5 bases and J shed 3 bases, with 14 bases lying between them. In nucleotides, the CDR3 is TGTGCCAGCAGCCCTGGAAACTATATCTACGAGCAGTACTTC. Translated, it gives CASSPGNYIYEQYF.

Ten or more counts support this clonotype. The CDR3 DNA is TGTGCCAGCAGCTTACCGGCTAGCGGGGCCTACGAGCAGTACTTC. Encoded protein: CASSLPASGAYEQYF. This sequence joins TRBV11-2 and TRBJ2-7; 9 nucleotides line up with TRBD2. Germline V gives CDR1 SGHAT, CDR2 FQNNGV. The J segment lost 2 bases and the V segment lost 2 bases, leaving 4 bases of the junction unmatched. CDR3 length: 15 amino acids.

The chain recombines TRBV6-1 with TRBJ2-7; D unresolved. The CDR3 length is 12 residues. The V end was cut by 6 bases, the J end by 5 bases, with 11 bases between. Germline values: CDR1 MNHNS, CDR2 SASEGT. In DNA form, the CDR3 reads TGTGCCAGCAGGTTTGGTATCCACGAGCAGTACTTC. Translating it yields CASRFGIHEQYF.

The chain uses TRBV12-3 or TRBV12-4 and TRBJ2-2, with D maybe TRBD1 (6 bases). This CDR3 is 17 amino acids long. The V end was cut by 4 bases, the J end by 0 bases, with 15 bases between. This chain's CDR3 is CASSWPTGIANTGELFF. CDR3 in DNA: TGTGCCAGCAGTTGGCCAACAGGGATTGCGAACACCGGGGAGCTGTTTTTT.

This clonotype was seen ten or more times. The rearrangement links TRBV28 to TRBJ2-7, with 12 bases that match TRBD2. With 4 bases clipped from V and 1 base from J, the junction kept 5 bases outside the gene matches. CDR1 and CDR2 (germline): MDHEN, SYDVKM. This CDR3 spans 16 amino acids. CDR3 in amino acids: CASSSETSGRSYEQYF. DNA for the CDR3: TGTGCCAGCAGTTCGGAGACTAGCGGGAGATCCTACGAGCAGTACTTC.

The table lists this clonotype with many counts. This chain links TRBV28 with TRBJ2-7; 8 bases fit TRBD1. V was clipped by 1 base and J by 3 bases; unmatched bases: 5. The CDR3 has 15 amino acids. CDR1 is MDHEN and CDR2 is SYDVKM in the germline V gene. The CDR3, as DNA: TGTGCCAGCAGTTTATTCCAGGGGGCCATCTACGAGCAGTACTTC. It yields the protein CASSLFQGAIYEQYF.

There are many counts of this clonotype. V and J are TRBV12-3 or TRBV12-4 and TRBJ2-2, with a tentative D call TRBD2 (6 bases). The CDR3 consists of 14 residues. V lost 4 bases and J 4 bases, leaving 10 bases between the germline ends. Here the CDR3 DNA reads TGTGCCAGCAGTTGGGGGGTACTCACCGGGGAGCTGTTTTTT. Translation gives CASSWGVLTGELFF.

The rearrangement links TRBV6-1 to TRBJ1-5; D is ambiguous. CDR1 and CDR2 from the germline V gene are MNHNS and SASEGT. This CDR3 has 15 amino acids. The V gene lost 6 bases and the J gene lost 3 bases, with 15 bases spanning the gap. The CDR3 sequence: CASRIGRANNQPQHF. DNA for the CDR3: TGTGCCAGCAGGATTGGTCGGGCCAACAATCAGCCCCAGCATTTT.

Ten or more counts support this clonotype. The chain links TRBV20-1 to TRBJ2-7; 9 bases are a match to TRBD2. J lost 6 bases, V lost 3 bases, and 18 bases had no gene match. The CDR3 extends over 17 amino acids. CDR1 DFQATT and CDR2 SNEGSKA come from the germline V gene (reference sequence). CDR3 bases: TGCAGTGCTAGTTTAGCGGGAGAGGGCTTCCTCCATATCGAGCAGTACTTC. Protein sequence: CSASLAGEGFLHIEQYF.

This clonotype appeared many times. This chain's CDR3 is CASSGGRNNQPQHF. In DNA, the CDR3 is TGCGCCAGCAGCGGGGGACGGAACAATCAGCCCCAGCATTTT. The chain carries TRBV4-1 and TRBJ1-5; D possibly corresponds to TRBD1 (5 bases). The V end was cut by 5 bases, the J end by 3 bases, with 11 bases between. The CDR3 has 14 residues. CDR1 MGHRA and CDR2 YSYEKL come from the germline V gene.

In this sample, this clonotype turned up many times. The chain is built from TRBV29-1 and TRBJ2-7; TRBD2 matches at 9 bases. The CDR3 is made up of 13 amino acids. J was trimmed by 1 base and V by 3 bases; bases with no gene match: 1. Germline values: CDR1 SQVTM, CDR2 ANQGSEA. CDR3 nucleotide sequence: TGCAGCGTTGAGCGGGAGGGGTCCTACGAGCAGTACTTC. Its protein is CSVEREGSYEQYF.

This clonotype was recorded at least ten times. The V and J genes are TRBV5-1 and TRBJ1-5; a possible D gene is TRBD1 (5 bases). The CDR3 runs 13 residues. The germline V and J ends were trimmed by 4 bases and 3 bases, with 8 bases remaining between them. Germline-derived CDR1 and CDR2 are SGHRS and YFSETQ. The CDR3 loop is CASSQDTNQPQHF. In nucleotides, the CDR3 is TGCGCCAGCAGCCAGGACACCAATCAGCCCCAGCATTTT.

This clonotype was detected many times. The chain joins TRBV29-1 to TRBJ1-1; D might be TRBD1 (5 bases). The CDR3 consists of 11 residues. Between the trimmed V and J ends, which lost 7 bases and 8 bases, there was a span of 14 bases. The V gene's germline CDR1 is SQVTM and CDR2 ANQGSEA. CDR3 sequence: CSATGGIEAFF. The DNA for the CDR3 is TGCAGCGCGACCGGGGGAATCGAAGCTTTCTTT. The variable domain in full, completed from reference TRBV29-1 and TRBJ1-1, reads SAVISQKPSRDICQRGTSLTIQCQVDSQVTMMFWYRQQPGQSLTLIATANQGSEATYESGFVIDKFPISRPNLTFSTLTVSNMSPEDSSIYLCSATGGIEAFFGQGTRLTVV.

In its sample, this clonotype was seen many times. The chain has TRBV6-5 and TRBJ1-2; no clear D gene. Looked up from germline, CDR1 is MNHEY and CDR2 is SVGAGI. The CDR3 extends over 14 amino acids. V was shortened by 7 bases and J by 2 bases, with 14 bases between the two germline ends. The CDR3 nucleotides read TGTGCCAGCACCGGTTATAGTCGGAACTATGGCTACACCTTC. Encoded protein: CASTGYSRNYGYTF.

The chain combines TRBV6-1 with TRBJ1-2; 7 bases are shared with TRBD1. Germline V gene lookup returns CDR1 MNHNS and CDR2 SASEGT. This CDR3 comprises 13 residues. V gave up 11 bases and J gave up 1 base; unmatched junction bases: 7. The CDR3 DNA reads as TGTGCCGGGCGACAGGGCCTTAACTATGGCTACACCTTC. Its protein is CAGRQGLNYGYTF.

There are many counts of this clonotype. This chain uses TRBV29-1 with TRBJ1-1; D gene ambiguous. Looked up from germline, CDR1 is SQVTM and CDR2 is ANQGSEA. Trimming removed 0 bases from V and 0 bases from J, with 8 bases in between. The CDR3 runs to 14 residues. Here the CDR3 reads CSVEETHLNTEAFF. The CDR3 nucleotides are TGCAGCGTTGAAGAAACGCACCTGAACACTGAAGCTTTCTTT. Combining the CDR3 with reference TRBV29-1 and TRBJ1-1 gives the whole variable domain SAVISQKPSRDICQRGTSLTIQCQVDSQVTMMFWYRQQPGQSLTLIATANQGSEATYESGFVIDKFPISRPNLTFSTLTVSNMSPEDSSIYLCSVEETHLNTEAFFGQGTRLTVV.

The chain employs TRBV28 and TRBJ1-2; 8 bases agree with TRBD1. The ends lost 6 bases at V and 8 bases at J; junction bases unmatched: 8. CDR3 size: 13 residues. Germline values: CDR1 MDHEN, CDR2 SYDVKM. Written as DNA, the CDR3 is TGTGCCAGCAGCCTACACACAGGGGGGGGCTACACCTTC. Encoded protein: CASSLHTGGGYTF.

This clonotype was seen at least ten times. The genes are TRBV28 and TRBJ2-2; weak D call: TRBD2 (6 bases). The germline V and J ends were trimmed by 3 bases and 1 base, with 9 bases remaining between them. This CDR3 is 15 amino acids long. Germline CDR1 and CDR2: MDHEN and SYDVKM. In DNA, the CDR3 is TGTGCCAGCAGTTTTGCAGCGGGGAACACCGGGGAGCTGTTTTTT. This encodes CASSFAAGNTGELFF.